This TCR beta chain was recorded in a study of T-cell memory formation after mild COVID-19. Study-level findings and limits: SARS-CoV-2 specificity was not confirmed for second-wave clones peaking on day 37. The main location of contracting CD4+ clones was CM and EM, and that of contracting CD8+ clones was EMRA. Pre-infection memory already had some responding clones, implying cross-reactive memory joined. Clones shrinking from day 15 to 85 showed even CD4/CD8 mixes; later expanders tilted CD4+.

In TCRdb, the 5' RACE reads were re-called with MiXCR into one record per CDR3 protein. Altogether about 350,000 distinct CDR3 sequences are present, approximately 15% being singletons, with the ten largest covering 22%. This clonotype was detected a few times. Its antigen is unknown. The CDR3 runs 15 residues. V gave up 3 bases and J gave up 3 bases; unmatched junction bases: 8. The V gene's germline CDR1 is DFQATT and CDR2 SNEGSKA (reference sequence). The chain combines TRBV20-1 with TRBJ2-5, with 9 bases that match TRBD1. The sequencing sample was made of PBMCs or a T cell subset sorted from them (not recorded which). This receptor was obtained from a man in his late teens or twenties who had mild COVID-19 (a few samples of this study predate the infection). Cell type and time point are not known. The CDR3 sequence: CSASSGTGFKETQYF. CDR3 sequence (DNA): TGCAGTGCTAGCTCTGGGACAGGGTTTAAAGAGACCCAGTACTTC.